This entry concerns a single T cell receptor (beta chain). Its target is unknown. The data derive from a study of Graves' ophthalmopathy and Graves' hyperthyroidism. Findings of the study overall: Between ophthalmopathy and stable hyperthyroidism, a 13-signature model drew a separation with roughly 88% sensitivity and 70% to 84% specificity.

The study amplified TCR beta CDR3 regions using RNA transcripts. RT-PCR in the first round used HTBI primers; a second-round multiplex PCR followed. A single record per CDR3 protein comes from TCRdb applying MiXCR to the multiplex PCR reads. The sample has some 1.1 million distinct CDR3 sequences, around a third seen once. The ends were cut back, 6 bases at V and 7 bases at J, with 7 bases in the middle. The V gene's germline CDR1 is ENHRY and CDR2 SYGVKD. The CDR3 is 12 residues long. The sequenced sample was peripheral blood or thyroid tissue (not recorded which). The TCR sequence derives from an adult man with Graves' hyperthyroidism. The chain combines TRBV10-3 with TRBJ1-6; no clear D. CDR3 amino acids: CAISLRNSPLHF. CDR3 sequence (DNA): TGTGCCATCAGCTTAAGAAATTCACCCCTCCACTTT.